What follows are 17 T cell receptor beta chains derived from one specimen sequenced in a study of graft-versus-host responses after intestinal transplantation. Generated by immunoSEQ multiplex PCR, the TCRdb table keeps only in-frame clones and is missing some. The data show just over 15,000 clones, 80% to 90% seen once. The sequencing used bone marrow, collected less than 130 days after intestinal transplantation. Receptor source: a human patient who received an intestinal transplant, so some T cells may come from the graft donor.

V usage is TRBV27 and J usage is TRBJ1-6; TRBD1 matches 7 bases. V dropped 6 bases and J dropped 4; count of bases not matched to a gene: 9. The CDR3 loop spans 16 amino acids. Germline V gene sequence: CDR1 MNHEY, CDR2 SMNVEV (reference sequence). DNA of the CDR3: TGTGCCAGCAGCCCGGGGCAGGGGGGATATAATTCACCCCTCCACTTT. Translation gives CASSPGQGGYNSPLHF.

In nucleotides, the CDR3 is TGCGCCAGCAGCTCCGGGACAGGTTCGCTATCTGGGGCCAACGTCCTGACTTTC. It yields the protein CASSSGTGSLSGANVLTF. This rearrangement joins TRBV5-1 to TRBJ2-6; 8 bases map to TRBD1. The V segment lost 3 bases and the J segment 1 base; nucleotides outside the gene matches: 9. Germline assignment: CDR1 SGHRS and CDR2 YFSETQ. CDR3 length equals 18 residues.

CDR3 in DNA: TGTGCGGAAGAGACCCAGTACTTC. Translation: CAEETQYF. This chain uses TRBV6-5 with TRBJ2-5; no clear D gene. CDR1 and CDR2 (germline): MNHEY, SVGAGI. The CDR3 spans 8 residues.

This clone occurred once. The chain recombines TRBV29-1 with TRBJ2-3, with 7 bases identical to TRBD2. CDR3 length: 18 residues. Trimming took 2 bases from V and 5 from J; bases not matched to a gene: 19. CDR1 and CDR2 (germline): SQVTM, ANQGSEA. Written as DNA, the CDR3 is TGCAGCGTTGAACCCACATTAGCTAGCGGAGCTCGTTTAGATACGCAGTATTTT. Translating it yields CSVEPTLASGARLDTQYF.

This sequence joins TRBV27 and TRBJ1-2; D remains unclear. V lost 6 bases, J lost 8 bases, and 22 bases lay in between. CDR3 length equals 15 residues. The V gene's germline CDR1 is MNHEY and CDR2 SMNVEV (reference sequence). The CDR3 sequence is CASRSLARSLDGYTF. CDR3 bases: TGTGCCAGCAGGAGTTTGGCCAGGAGCCTGGACGGCTACACCTTC.

V gene TRBV28 combines with J gene TRBJ2-3; 7 positions match TRBD2. Looked up from germline, CDR1 is MDHEN and CDR2 is SYDVKM. The trim removed 2 bases at V and 2 bases at J, leaving 4 bases unmatched. This CDR3 contains 15 residues. The CDR3 spells CASSLASGYTDTQYF. The CDR3 region has the DNA TGTGCCAGCAGTTTAGCTAGCGGATACACAGATACGCAGTATTTT.

This clone is a singleton in its sample. The rearrangement joins TRBV6-1 to TRBJ2-2, with no clear D. V was pared by 7 bases and J by 7 bases, with 19 bases between. The CDR3 is made up of 15 amino acids. Germline V gene data show CDR1 as MNHNS and CDR2 as SASEGT. The CDR3 bases are TGTGCCAGCAAAGAGTGGACGTCGTTCGGCGGGGAGCTGTTTTTT. Protein product: CASKEWTSFGGELFF.

The V gene is TRBV28, the J gene TRBJ2-6; D is ambiguous. The V gene's germline CDR1 is MDHEN and CDR2 SYDVKM. The CDR3 extends over 16 amino acids. Trimming cost V 6 bases and J 0 bases, with 12 bases left between them. DNA of the CDR3: TGTGCCAGCAGATCCGGGTTGCTCTCTGGGGCCAACGTCCTGACTTTC. Translation gives CASRSGLLSGANVLTF.

The rearrangement links TRBV4-1 to TRBJ1-1; 7 bases agree with TRBD1. Germline V gene lookup returns CDR1 MGHRA and CDR2 YSYEKL. This CDR3 has 15 residues. Unmatched junction bases numbered 3, after V lost 1 base and J lost 1 base. This CDR3 is CASSQADRPNTEAFF. In nucleotides, the CDR3 is TGCGCCAGCAGCCAAGCGGACAGGCCGAACACTGAAGCTTTCTTT.

The rearrangement joins TRBV4-2 to TRBJ2-7, with 7 bases lining up with TRBD2. The CDR3 has 13 amino acids. Per the germline V gene, CDR1 is LGHNA and CDR2 is YNFKEQ. The V segment lost 4 bases and the J segment 6 bases; nucleotides outside the gene matches: 6. CDR3 bases: TGTGCCAGCAGCCCCGAAGCGGGGTTCGAGCAGTACTTC. This sequence encodes CASSPEAGFEQYF.

The V and J genes are TRBV30 and TRBJ1-4; a weak D match, TRBD1 (5 bases). V lost 1 base, J lost 4 bases, and 10 bases lay in between. The CDR3 is made up of 14 amino acids. CDR1 is GTSNPN, CDR2 SVGIG, per germline (reference sequence). Here the CDR3 DNA reads TGTGCCTGGAGTGCGACAGCCCATAATGAAAAACTGTTTTTT. Protein sequence: CAWSATAHNEKLFF.

The chain has TRBV28 and TRBJ1-3; no firm D call. Per germline, CDR1 MDHEN and CDR2 SYDVKM. V dropped 1 base and J dropped 4 bases, with 8 bases sitting between them. The CDR3 runs 14 residues. CDR3 region: CASSLSGVGNTIYF. Written as DNA, the CDR3 is TGTGCCAGCAGTTTATCCGGGGTCGGAAACACCATATATTTT. Filled out from reference TRBV28 and TRBJ1-3, the complete variable domain reads DVKVTQSSRYLVKRTGEKVFLECVQDMDHENMFWYRQDPGLGLRLIYFSYDVKMKEKGDIPEGYSVSREKKERFSLILESASTNQTSMYLCASSLSGVGNTIYFGEGSWLTVV.

This rearrangement joins TRBV7-2 to TRBJ2-2; 7 nucleotides line up with TRBD1. This CDR3 has 13 residues. After removal of 5 bases from V and 4 bases from J, the junction contained 1 base not matched to a gene. Germline V CDR1 and CDR2: SGHTA, FQGNSA. CDR3 in DNA: TGTGCCAGCAGCCCAGGGGGCACCGGGGAGCTGTTTTTT. It yields the protein CASSPGGTGELFF.

The chain couples TRBV6-4 to TRBJ2-2; 13 nucleotides agree with TRBD2. V was clipped by 4 bases and J by 4 bases; unmatched bases: 0. The CDR3 loop spans 15 amino acids. Germline lookup yields CDR1 MRHNA and CDR2 SNTAGT. CDR3 sequence: CASSGTSGSTGELFF. In nucleotides, the CDR3 is TGTGCCAGCAGTGGGACTAGCGGGAGCACCGGGGAGCTGTTTTTT.

The count of this clone is one. The rearrangement joins TRBV9 to TRBJ1-1, with D maybe TRBD1 (5 bases). Trimming removed 7 bases at V and 1 base at J, with 17 bases between. This CDR3 contains 15 residues. Germline loops: CDR1 SGDLS, CDR2 YYNGEE. As DNA, the CDR3 is TGTGCCAGCTCCCGGAGGGGAGGCAGGAACACTGAAGCTTTCTTT. This encodes CASSRRGGRNTEAFF.

The gene calls are TRBV27 and TRBJ2-3; D gene unclear. Trimming removed 4 bases at V and 4 bases at J, with 12 bases between. Germline CDR1 and CDR2: MNHEY and SMNVEV (reference sequence). The CDR3 is 14 amino acids. CDR3 nucleotides: TGTGCCAGCAGTTCCCTAGGTAGTGCAGATACGCAGTATTTT. Protein product: CASSSLGSADTQYF.

This chain uses TRBV5-1 with TRBJ2-5, with 7 bases matching TRBD1. CDR3 length equals 15 residues. Per the germline V gene, CDR1 is SGHRS and CDR2 is YFSETQ. Losses at the gene ends were 2 bases for V and 2 bases for J; bases not matched to a gene: 6. The CDR3 here is CASSLEGQRQETQYF. CDR3 bases: TGCGCCAGCAGCTTAGAGGGACAGAGGCAAGAGACCCAGTACTTC.